Sequencing of this T cell receptor beta chain was carried out in a study of blood T cell repertoires in COVID-19. Overall study context: Samples taken during acute and convalescent COVID-19 were collected in the United States, Italy and Spain. From T cells, B-cell-depleted T cells, or PBMCs came the material, which was cDNA or gDNA.

Authors' analysis steps: Estimation of nucleated cell counts relied on the amplification of reference gene primers. Measured with immunoSEQ multiplex PCR; TCRdb has only the in-frame clones, and not every one. That table furnishes V, J and clone size, whereas the DNA furnished D and trimming. The sample includes some 42,000 clones, around four fifths of them seen just once. Sequencing was carried out using peripheral blood. This TCR came from a man aged 45 to 65 with active COVID-19.

The CDR3 region has the DNA TGTGCCAGCTCACCGTTTCGGGGGGGCCTCCAAGAGACCCAGTACTTC. Protein product: CASSPFRGGLQETQYF. The chain employs TRBV18 and TRBJ2-5, with 8 nucleotides matching TRBD2. V trimming: 3 bases; J trimming: 1 base; junction bases outside the gene matches: 7. CDR3 size: 16 residues. Germline V gives CDR1 KGHSH, CDR2 LQKENI. The whole variable domain, filled in from reference TRBV18 and TRBJ2-5, reads NAGVMQNPRHLVRRRGQEARLRCSPMKGHSHVYWYRQLPEEGLKFMVYLQKENIIDESGMPKERFSAEFPKEGPSILRIQQVVRGDSAAYFCASSPFRGGLQETQYFGPGTRLLVL.